These T cell receptor beta chains were read from a single sample in a study of shared clonotypes between healthy human individuals. Using immunoSEQ multiplex PCR, the repertoire was profiled, and TCRdb retains in-frame clones only, with some absent. This sample has around 2.5 million clones, with roughly 93% found just once. Sequencing input: naive CD4+ T cells from PBMCs. The receptors originated from a man aged 18 to 35 in good health. Some clones in this sample may be carry-over from other donors' samples. CDR3s include the opening cysteine and the closing phenylalanine or tryptophan. A D gene is named only where the DNA matches it firmly. The size entry is marked missing in some rows and otherwise reads once, few, many or a size class.

d_call j_call clone_size v_call cdr3_nt cdr3_aa
TRBD1 TRBJ2-7 NA TRBV7-8 TGTGCCAGCAGCCCTGGACAGGGGGCGACTAGGCAGTACTTC CASSPGQGATRQYF
NA TRBJ2-7 once TRBV5-1 TGCGCCAGCAGCTTGGCCCCGGAATACGAGCAGTACTTC CASSLAPEYEQYF
NA TRBJ2-3 NA TRBV28 TGTGCCAGCGGGTTAGGGGGGCGGTATCCAGATACGCAGTATTTT CASGLGGRYPDTQYF
NA TRBJ2-1 NA TRBV6-5 TGTGCCAGCAGCCAGGACAGATTTTACAATGAGCAGTTCTTC CASSQDRFYNEQFF
NA TRBJ2-3 NA TRBV19 TGTGCCAGTAGACAGGGTGGCACAGATACGCAGTATTTT CASRQGGTDTQYF
NA TRBJ1-5 NA TRBV6-5 TGTGCCAGCAGCCTTACCGGGCGGGATTATCAGCCCCAGCATTTT CASSLTGRDYQPQHF
TRBD1 TRBJ2-2 NA TRBV25-1 TGTGCCAGCAGCGGACAGGGAAGCACCGGGGAGCTGTTTTTT CASSGQGSTGELFF
NA TRBJ1-1 once TRBV2 TGTGCCAGCAGTGCAGGGGTGAACACTGAAGCTTTCTTT CASSAGVNTEAFF
NA TRBJ2-6 NA TRBV5-8 TGTGCCAGCAGCTTGGTCTCGTCAGCCTCTGGGGCCAACGTCCTGACTTTC CASSLVSSASGANVLTF
NA TRBJ1-2 NA TRBV20-1 TGCAGCGCCCCCCAGGGCTATGGCTACACCTTC CSAPQGYGYTF
NA TRBJ2-5 NA TRBV10-1 TGCGCCTCCCGAACCCAGGGAGCGGCCCCCGGGCGGGAGACCCAGTACTTC CASRTQGAAPGRETQYF
NA TRBJ2-3 few TRBV5-1 TGCGCCAGCAGCTTGGATCCAGTCACAGATACGCAGTATTTT CASSLDPVTDTQYF
NA TRBJ1-1 NA TRBV4-3 TGCGCCAGCAGCCAGGAAACAGGGCAGTTGGGGACTGAAGCTTTCTTT CASSQETGQLGTEAFF
NA TRBJ2-5 NA TRBV29-1 TGCAGCGTTCTCCAGGGGTCGAAAGAGACCCAGTACTTC CSVLQGSKETQYF
TRBD1 TRBJ1-3 NA TRBV14 TGTGCCAGCAGCCTTCTGGGACAGGGGCGCGGAAACACCATATATTTT CASSLLGQGRGNTIYF
NA TRBJ2-7 NA TRBV11-1 TGTGCCAGCAGCCTTCAGATAAGTCACTACGAGCAGTACTTC CASSLQISHYEQYF
NA TRBJ1-2 NA TRBV4-1 TGCGCCAGCAGCCAAGTGCCTCCCTATGGCTACACCTTC CASSQVPPYGYTF
NA TRBJ1-1 NA TRBV11-2 TGTGCCAGCAGCTTATTGTCGGGCACTGAAGCTTTCTTT CASSLLSGTEAFF
TRBD1 TRBJ2-2 NA TRBV6-4 TGTGCCAGCGGGACAGGGTCCGCCGGGGAGCTGTTTTTT CASGTGSAGELFF
NA TRBJ1-1 NA TRBV28 TGTGCCAGCAGTTTATTGGCAGATCGTAAAGCTTTCTTT CASSLLADRKAFF
TRBD1 TRBJ1-2 NA TRBV9 TGTGCCAGCAGTTTTGGACAGGGCCCTGCTTATGGCTACACCTTC CASSFGQGPAYGYTF
TRBD1 TRBJ1-5 NA TRBV4-1 TGCGCCAGCAGCCAACCCTTTGGGGGACAGCGCCATCAGCCCCAGCATTTT CASSQPFGGQRHQPQHF
TRBD1 TRBJ1-1 NA TRBV30 TGTGCCTGCGACTCAGGGGGATACGGGACAGATTTGAACACTGAAGCTTTCTTT CACDSGGYGTDLNTEAFF
NA TRBJ1-1 NA TRBV4-3 TGCGCCAGCAAGGAGGCACCACTATCGAACACTGAAGCTTTCTTT CASKEAPLSNTEAFF
TRBD2 TRBJ2-7 once TRBV6-6 TGTGCCAGCAGCCGGGACTACGCCTACGAGCAGTACTTC CASSRDYAYEQYF
NA TRBJ2-3 NA TRBV5-1 TGCGCCAGCAGCTTGGAAGCTAGCAGGCAGGAGTATTTT CASSLEASRQEYF
NA TRBJ2-7 NA TRBV7-9 TGTGCCAGCAGCTTATTAGGAGTCAGGGGGGCTGGGGAGCAGTACTTC CASSLLGVRGAGEQYF
NA TRBJ2-7 NA TRBV6-6 TGTGCCAGCAGTCGTACAAGCTCCTACGAGCAGTACTTC CASSRTSSYEQYF
NA TRBJ1-5 NA TRBV4-1 TGCGCCAGCAGCCCTCAATTATATAGCAATCAGCCCCAGCATTTT CASSPQLYSNQPQHF
NA TRBJ2-2 few TRBV4-2 TGTGCCAGCAGCCAAGAAGGCGGGATGTTTTCCGGGGAGCTGTTTTTT CASSQEGGMFSGELFF
NA TRBJ2-4 NA TRBV4-2 TGTGCCAGCAGCCAAGCCCCGGTAGCCAAAAACATTCAGTACTTC CASSQAPVAKNIQYF
NA TRBJ1-1 NA TRBV25-1 TGTGCCAGCAGTGAAGGGCCCGGTGAAGCTTTCTTT CASSEGPGEAFF
NA TRBJ1-5 NA TRBV19 TGTGCCAGTAGGACGGTCTGGGGGAACCAGCCCCAGCATTTT CASRTVWGNQPQHF
TRBD2 TRBJ2-3 NA TRBV4-2 TGTGCCAGCAGCCAAGATTTCGGGACTAGCGGGAGGGCGGGGGATACGCAGTATTTT CASSQDFGTSGRAGDTQYF
NA TRBJ2-3 once TRBV19 TGTGCCAGTACCGGGAGAGCGCGTGATACGCAGTATTTT CASTGRARDTQYF
NA TRBJ2-1 NA TRBV19 TGTGCCAGTAAAGAGTTCGGTCGACCGCAGTTCTTC CASKEFGRPQFF
NA TRBJ2-5 NA TRBV5-1 TGCGCCAGCAGCACGGGACGGTCGTTTGAGGAGACCCAGTACTTC CASSTGRSFEETQYF
TRBD1 TRBJ2-3 NA TRBV28 TGTGCCAGCAGTATGACCGGGACAGGGGTTAGGGCAGATACGCAGTATTTT CASSMTGTGVRADTQYF
NA TRBJ2-7 NA TRBV15 TGTGCCACCAGCAGGCACGGGGGACAACCGTACGAGCAGTACTTC CATSRHGGQPYEQYF
NA TRBJ2-7 NA TRBV7-8 TGTGCCAGCAGCTTACAGGGAACTCGATACGAGCAGTACTTC CASSLQGTRYEQYF
NA TRBJ1-2 NA TRBV6-5 TGTGCCAGCAGGGCCCGGGGCCAGAACTACTATGGCTACACCTTC CASRARGQNYYGYTF
TRBD1 TRBJ2-7 NA TRBV7-2 TGTGCCAGCAGCTTAGCCAGGGGGCTCTCCTACGAGCAGTACTTC CASSLARGLSYEQYF
TRBD1 TRBJ2-2 once TRBV10-1 TGCGCCATCGCCGGAGACAGGGGGAGAACCGGGGAGCTGTTTTTT CAIAGDRGRTGELFF
TRBD2 TRBJ2-7 NA TRBV5-4 TGTGCCAGCAGCTTGGAGTTTGCGGGAGGGACCTCCTACGAGCAGTACTTC CASSLEFAGGTSYEQYF
NA TRBJ2-3 NA TRBV28 TGTGCCAGCAGTTCCGACCCCACAGATACGCAGTATTTT CASSSDPTDTQYF
TRBD1 TRBJ2-1 NA TRBV10-3 TGTGCCTCGGGACAGGGGGCAGAGCAGTTCTTC CASGQGAEQFF
TRBD1 TRBJ2-5 NA TRBV28 TGTGCCAGCGAACCGGGACAGCAAGAGACCCAGTACTTC CASEPGQQETQYF
TRBD1 TRBJ2-2 NA TRBV5-1 TGCGCCAGCGCGACAGGGTCCCCAGCGAACACCGGGGAGCTGTTTTTT CASATGSPANTGELFF
NA TRBJ2-7 NA TRBV18 TGTGCCAGCTCCACCCGGGGGGCTGGGGGAGCGTTGGCCTACGAGCAGTACTTC CASSTRGAGGALAYEQYF
NA TRBJ2-1 NA TRBV29-1 TGCAGCGTTTCCGGAGGAATTCCCTACAATGAGCAGTTCTTC CSVSGGIPYNEQFF
NA TRBJ1-4 NA TRBV28 TGTGCCAGCAGTCCCCTAGATGAAAAACTGTTTTTT CASSPLDEKLFF
NA TRBJ1-1 NA TRBV29-1 TGCAGCGTTTCCCGGGACCTTTCCGGAACTGAAGCTTTCTTT CSVSRDLSGTEAFF
NA TRBJ2-7 NA TRBV28 TGTGCCAGCAGTTTATGGAGTCAAACGCTTTCCTACGAGCAGTACTTC CASSLWSQTLSYEQYF
NA TRBJ2-1 NA TRBV5-1 TGCGCCAGCAGCTTGGCCACCGGGCTACCCTACAATGAGCAGTTCTTC CASSLATGLPYNEQFF
TRBD1 TRBJ1-4 NA TRBV19 TGTGCCAGTAGTACTCAGACAGGGACTGAAAAACTGTTTTTT CASSTQTGTEKLFF
NA TRBJ2-1 NA TRBV9 TGTGCCAGCAACCGCCGGGGTGTGGCAGGGGGGGATGAGCAGTTCTTC CASNRRGVAGGDEQFF
NA TRBJ2-1 NA TRBV6-6 TGTGCCAGCAGACAGACGACTAGCAATGAGCAGTTCTTC CASRQTTSNEQFF
NA TRBJ1-1 NA TRBV5-1 TGCGCCAGCACCTCCCCTGAGACGAACACTGAAGCTTTCTTT CASTSPETNTEAFF
NA TRBJ2-7 NA TRBV2 TGTGCCAGCAGTGAGGCCAGGCTTTCCTACGAGCAGTACTTC CASSEARLSYEQYF
NA TRBJ1-2 NA TRBV5-8 TGTGCCAGCAGCCCCGGGCAGGGGTTTGGCTACACCTTC CASSPGQGFGYTF